The 25 T cell receptor beta chains listed next were all sequenced from one sample in a study of cytomegalovirus exposure and HLA in healthy donors. PCR primers comprised 60 Vbeta and 13 Jbeta primers. Only in-frame clones appear in the TCRdb table, and some are missing; sequencing was by immunoSEQ multiplex PCR. Here the sample spans around 83,000 clones, roughly 73% being singletons. The sequencing input was PBMCs. The receptors here all came from a male donor in good health and CMV-seropositive.

Turning to this clone: One end of the junction does not line up with germline, which may come from a read error. Other DNA sequences within the sample encode an identical CDR3. This chain connects TRBV6-6 to TRBJ1-2; D is unresolved. The CDR3 is 13 amino acids. The germline gives CDR1 MNHNY, CDR2 SVGAGI (reference sequence). This CDR3 is CASSREGDYGYTF. The CDR3 DNA follows: TGCGCCAGCAGTAGGGAGGGTGACTATGGCTACACCTTC.

The genes are TRBV7-7 and TRBJ2-2, with 8 bases fitting TRBD1. The V gene end was trimmed by 3 bases and the J gene end by 5 bases; junction bases not matched to a gene: 8. Germline CDR1 SSHAT, CDR2 FNYEAQ (reference sequence). The CDR3 is 16 residues long. The CDR3 region has the DNA TGTGCCAGCAGCTTGACCGGGACAGGCTTAACCGGGGAGCTGTTTTTT. Its translation: CASSLTGTGLTGELFF.

The chain carries TRBV9 and TRBJ2-2, with 9 bases identical to TRBD1. Per the germline V gene, CDR1 is SGDLS and CDR2 is YYNGEE. Germline trimming cut 2 bases from V and 7 bases from J; bases unmatched to any gene: 6. The CDR3 loop spans 15 amino acids. CDR3 sequence reads: CASSVTGQGFGELFF. The CDR3 DNA is TGTGCCAGCAGCGTCACGGGACAGGGATTCGGGGAGCTGTTTTTT.

The sample holds one count of this clone. The chain carries TRBV25-1 and TRBJ1-2; D is unclear. The CDR3 is 13 amino acids. Germline lookup yields CDR1 MGHDK and CDR2 SYGVNS. V lost 8 bases, J lost 6 bases, and 16 bases lay in between. CDR3 in amino acids: CASSRGGPNGYTF. Written as DNA, the CDR3 is TGTGCCAGCTCCAGAGGAGGGCCAAATGGCTACACCTTC.

This clone has only a few counts. This chain connects TRBV2 to TRBJ1-6; 8 bases align to TRBD1. CDR3 length: 16 residues. Germline trimming cut 5 bases from V and 1 base from J; bases unmatched to any gene: 4. Germline V gene lookup returns CDR1 SNHLY and CDR2 FYNNEI. The CDR3 loop is CASSRQGASYNSPLHF. DNA of the CDR3: TGTGCCAGCAGTCGGCAGGGGGCATCCTATAATTCACCCCTCCACTTT. The variable domain in full, completed from reference TRBV2 and TRBJ1-6, reads EPEVTQTPSHQVTQMGQEVILRCVPISNHLYFYWYRQILGQKVEFLVSFYNNEISEKSEIFDDQFSVERPDGSNFTLKIRSTKLEDSAMYFCASSRQGASYNSPLHFGNGTRLTVT.

This clone has only one observation. At the DNA level, this CDR3 is encoded by other sequences in the same sample as well. The V call is TRBV30, the J call TRBJ2-7; TRBD1 matches 9 bases. Germline CDR1 reads GTSNPN; CDR2 reads SVGIG (reference sequence). This CDR3 is 14 amino acids long. Losses at the gene ends were 1 base for V and 3 bases for J; bases not matched to a gene: 4. CDR3 DNA sequence: TGTGCCTGGAGTGCCGGGACAGGGAGCTACGAGCAGTACTTC. Its translation: CAWSAGTGSYEQYF.

The rearrangement uses TRBV29-1 and TRBJ2-3; D is unresolved. V dropped 4 bases and J dropped 1 base, with 12 bases sitting between them. The germline CDR1 and CDR2 sequences are SQVTM and ANQGSEA. CDR3 length: 14 residues. The CDR3 loop is CSVVPGRGTDTQYF. The DNA for the CDR3 is TGCAGCGTTGTGCCCGGTCGGGGCACAGATACGCAGTATTTT.

A single count supports this clone. This rearrangement joins TRBV19 to TRBJ1-2; D unclear. Germline V gene lookup returns CDR1 LNHDA and CDR2 SQIVND (reference sequence). Deletions cut 7 bases from V and 6 bases from J, with 15 bases between. The CDR3 totals 13 residues. The DNA of the CDR3 is TGTGCCAGTAATTTAGGACTGGGAGATGGCTACACCTTC. Protein: CASNLGLGDGYTF.

The rearrangement uses TRBV7-2 and TRBJ2-1; 13 nucleotides align to TRBD2. The germline CDR1 and CDR2 sequences are SGHTA and FQGNSA. V was clipped by 5 bases and J by 7 bases; unmatched bases: 2. This CDR3 comprises 14 residues. CDR3 in DNA: TGTGCCAGCAGCCCGGGACTAGCGGGGAATGAGCAGTTCTTC. This gives the protein CASSPGLAGNEQFF.

The genes are TRBV6-1 and TRBJ2-1; a weak D match, TRBD2 (5 bases). In germline, CDR1 is MNHNS, CDR2 SASEGT. This CDR3 is 13 amino acids long. The V end lost 0 bases, the J end lost 10 bases, and 10 bases lay between the germline ends. CDR3 region: CASSEAVGGEQFF. CDR3 DNA: TGTGCCAGCAGTGAAGCGGTCGGAGGAGAGCAGTTCTTC.

This chain uses TRBV19 with TRBJ2-7; a weak D match, TRBD2 (5 bases). CDR3 length: 13 residues. V gave up 3 bases and J gave up 4 bases, with 10 bases separating them. CDR1 and CDR2 (germline): LNHDA, SQIVND (reference sequence). The CDR3, as DNA: TGTGCCAGTAGTATGGGGTCGGGGTACGAGCAGTACTTC. Translated, it gives CASSMGSGYEQYF.

V is TRBV6-1 and J is TRBJ2-1, with 9 bases matching TRBD2. The trim removed 4 bases at V and 9 bases at J, leaving 4 bases unmatched. The CDR3 totals 13 residues. Germline CDR1 is MNHNS and CDR2 is SASEGT. The CDR3 DNA sequence: TGTGCCAGCAGTGGGACTAGCGAGGGTGAGCAGTTCTTC. Its protein is CASSGTSEGEQFF.

The rearrangement links TRBV27 to TRBJ2-3; 7 positions agree with TRBD1. The CDR3 runs to 12 residues. The germline V gene encodes CDR1 MNHEY and CDR2 SMNVEV (reference sequence). Trimming removed 5 bases from V and 8 bases from J; junction bases left unmatched: 4. As DNA, the CDR3 is TGTGCCAGCAGTACGACAGGGCGTACGCAGTATTTT. This encodes CASSTTGRTQYF.

The chain employs TRBV28 and TRBJ2-7; perhaps TRBD1 as D (6 bases). Germline CDR1 is MDHEN and CDR2 is SYDVKM. The CDR3 has 14 amino acids. V lost 3 bases, J lost 3 bases, and 12 bases lay in between. CDR3 residues: CASSFMDRNYEQYF. CDR3 DNA sequence: TGTGCCAGCAGTTTTATGGACAGAAACTACGAGCAGTACTTC.

This rearrangement joins TRBV7-2 to TRBJ1-1; TRBD1 might be the D (6 bases). Trimming removed 5 bases from V and 3 bases from J, with 19 bases in between. This CDR3 is 16 amino acids long. Germline lookup yields CDR1 SGHTA and CDR2 FQGNSA. The CDR3 reads CASSPMGGRGDTEAFF. CDR3 nucleotides: TGTGCCAGCAGCCCCATGGGGGGGCGCGGGGACACTGAAGCTTTCTTT.

The chain links TRBV6-1 to TRBJ2-7, with 7 positions matching TRBD1. The CDR3 spans 13 residues. Per germline, CDR1 MNHNS and CDR2 SASEGT. The junction had 4 bases not matched to a gene; V was cut back by 6 bases and J by 2 bases. The CDR3 bases are TGTGCCAGCAGGCCGGGACAGCCCTACGAGCAGTACTTC. Translation: CASRPGQPYEQYF.

V and J are TRBV10-3 and TRBJ2-3; the D is unclear. V lost 3 bases, J lost 4 bases, and 11 bases lay in between. This CDR3 region has 14 residues. Germline V gene sequence: CDR1 ENHRY, CDR2 SYGVKD. The CDR3 protein is CAISESEVADTQYF. CDR3 in DNA: TGTGCCATCAGTGAAAGTGAGGTCGCAGATACGCAGTATTTT.

The chain joins TRBV19 to TRBJ1-2; the match to TRBD1 covers 7 bases. The CDR3 runs to 18 residues. J lost 2 bases, V lost 1 base, and 13 bases had no gene match. The germline gives CDR1 LNHDA, CDR2 SQIVND (reference sequence). The chain's CDR3 is CASSIGPRGAGQNYGYTF. The CDR3 DNA is TGTGCCAGTAGTATAGGCCCCAGGGGCGCGGGACAGAACTATGGCTACACCTTC.

The rearrangement joins TRBV27 to TRBJ2-7, with 7 positions matching TRBD2. With 8 bases clipped from V and 2 bases from J, the junction kept 6 bases outside the gene matches. The CDR3 contains 13 residues. CDR1 is MNHEY and CDR2 is SMNVEV in the germline V gene (reference sequence). DNA for the CDR3: TGTGCCAGCGGTAGCGGGTCAGCCTACGAGCAGTACTTC. Translation: CASGSGSAYEQYF.

This chain connects TRBV6-5 to TRBJ2-3; no definite D call. From germline, CDR1 is MNHEY and CDR2 SVGAGI. This CDR3 comprises 15 residues. V was clipped by 4 bases and J by 4 bases, with 15 bases between them. CDR3 loop: CASSSPQPYADTQYF. CDR3 nucleotide sequence: TGTGCCAGCAGTTCGCCACAGCCATATGCAGATACGCAGTATTTT.

The rearrangement uses TRBV29-1 and TRBJ2-7; 9 bases agree with TRBD1. Germline CDR1 SQVTM, CDR2 ANQGSEA. The CDR3 is made up of 13 amino acids. V lost 5 bases, J lost 4 bases, and 6 bases stayed unmatched. The CDR3 loop reads CSVPGQGLYEQYF. CDR3 DNA: TGCAGCGTTCCGGGACAGGGTTTGTACGAGCAGTACTTC.

The chain couples TRBV7-2 to TRBJ1-1; D call uncertain. V was cut by 5 bases and J by 3 bases, with 22 bases left in between. This CDR3 has 17 amino acids. Germline V gene data show CDR1 as SGHTA and CDR2 as FQGNSA. This CDR3 is CASSKKREGRPYTEAFF. As DNA, the CDR3 is TGTGCCAGCAGCAAGAAGAGGGAAGGTAGGCCGTACACTGAAGCTTTCTTT.

J is TRBJ1-4 and V is TRBV7-9, with D maybe TRBD1 (6 bases). CDR3 size: 16 residues. V lost 3 bases, J lost 7 bases, and 18 bases lay in between. Germline CDR1 SEHNR, CDR2 FQNEAQ (reference sequence). CDR3 coding DNA: TGTGCCAGCAGCTTGGCCCGTCAGGGAGGGGGTGAAAAACTGTTTTTT. It translates to CASSLARQGGGEKLFF.

The chain has TRBV6-1 and TRBJ1-1; D uncertain. CDR3 size: 15 residues. CDR1 MNHNS and CDR2 SASEGT come from the germline V gene. Between the trimmed V and J ends, which lost 1 base and 1 base, there was a span of 10 bases. The CDR3 sequence is CASSEVNSPNTEAFF. Written as DNA, the CDR3 is TGTGCCAGCAGTGAAGTTAACAGCCCGAACACTGAAGCTTTCTTT.

A few counts support this clone. The CDR3 sequence: CASRGQGSQFSSPTNEKLFF. As DNA, the CDR3 is TGTGCCAGCAGGGGTCAGGGCTCGCAGTTCAGTTCACCCACAAATGAAAAACTGTTTTTT. The V call is TRBV2, the J call TRBJ1-4; TRBD1 is a possible D gene (5 bases). The CDR3 is 20 amino acids. Germline V gene lookup returns CDR1 SNHLY and CDR2 FYNNEI. Trimming took off 6 bases at V and 5 bases at J, with 31 bases between the two ends.